A single sample gave rise to the 27 T cell receptor beta chains below, sequenced in a study of identical twins. One entry per CDR3 protein, called by TCRdb with MiXCR from the 5' RACE reads. The sample carries fewer than 550,000 distinct CDR3 sequences, 13% to 15% recorded once. These data were likewise used in another study, on yellow fever vaccine responses in identical twins.

Sequencing was carried out using CD4+ T cells sorted from blood. The receptors shown here come from a woman aged 18 to 35 in good health.

This clonotype was observed a handful of times. V and J are TRBV28 and TRBJ2-7, with 9 bases lining up with TRBD1. Trimming removed 5 bases from V and 4 bases from J; junction bases left unmatched: 6. CDR1 is MDHEN, CDR2 SYDVKM, per germline. This CDR3 contains 14 residues. CDR3 in amino acids: CASSPGDRVYEQYV. CDR3 sequence (DNA): TGTGCCAGCAGTCCCGGGGACAGGGTGTACGAGCAGTACGTC.

The chain carries TRBV6-1 and TRBJ2-4, with a weak D call TRBD1 (6 bases). The length of the CDR3 is 15 residues. Germline CDR1 MNHNS, CDR2 SASEGT. The V end lost 6 bases, the J end lost 0 bases, and 12 bases lay between the germline ends. Here the CDR3 reads CASSEVDRAKNIQYF. The CDR3 DNA is TGTGCCAGCAGCGAGGTGGACAGAGCCAAAAACATTCAGTACTTC.

There are a few counts of this clonotype. The chain employs TRBV24-1 and TRBJ2-2, with D maybe TRBD1 (5 bases). The CDR3 contains 16 residues. V was shortened by 1 base and J by 1 base, with 9 bases between the two germline ends. Per the germline V gene, CDR1 is KGHDR and CDR2 is SFDVKD. The CDR3: CATSDFRGLNTGELFF. The CDR3 DNA follows: TGTGCCACCAGTGATTTTAGGGGATTGAACACCGGGGAGCTGTTTTTT.

This clonotype appeared a few times. This chain links TRBV6-5 with TRBJ2-7; 9 nucleotides match TRBD1. CDR3 length: 15 residues. From germline, CDR1 is MNHEY and CDR2 SVGAGI. After removal of 4 bases from V and 7 bases from J, the junction contained 11 bases not matched to a gene. This chain's CDR3 is CASSFEGTGTGEQYF. In nucleotides, the CDR3 is TGTGCCAGCAGTTTCGAAGGGACAGGGACGGGAGAGCAGTACTTC.

The table lists this clonotype with a few counts. This chain uses TRBV12-5 with TRBJ1-5; D unclear. The CDR3 has 18 amino acids. Germline CDR1 and CDR2: LGHNT and FRNRAP. Trimming took off 0 bases at V and 1 base at J, with 16 bases between the two ends. CDR3 loop: CASGLVLGTTQSNQPQHF. Written as DNA, the CDR3 is TGTGCTAGTGGTTTGGTATTAGGAACGACGCAGAGCAATCAGCCCCAGCATTTT.

This clonotype was picked up a small number of times. The rearrangement uses TRBV12-3 or TRBV12-4 and TRBJ2-7; possible D gene TRBD1, 6 bases. V was trimmed by 6 bases and J by 6 bases, leaving 18 bases between them. The CDR3 runs to 14 residues. DNA of the CDR3: TGTGCCAGCAGCTTACAGGGAGTAAAACCCGAGCAGTACTTC. This codes for CASSLQGVKPEQYF.

This clonotype was observed a few times. J is TRBJ1-1 and V is TRBV20-1; D is perhaps TRBD1 (6 bases). The germline CDR1 and CDR2 sequences are DFQATT and SNEGSKA (reference sequence). Trimming took off 3 bases at V and 4 bases at J, with 12 bases between the two ends. The CDR3 is made up of 13 amino acids. CDR3 in amino acids: CSARIQGGTEAFF. The CDR3 nucleotides read TGCAGTGCTAGGATACAGGGCGGCACTGAAGCTTTCTTT.

In its sample, this clonotype was seen many times. This rearrangement joins TRBV12-3 or TRBV12-4 to TRBJ2-5, with 8 bases that match TRBD2. This CDR3 contains 15 residues. V gave up 4 bases and J gave up 5 bases; unmatched junction bases: 9. The CDR3 DNA is TGTGCCAGCAGTTGGACACTAGCGGCTTCGGAGACCCAGTACTTC. Amino acid sequence: CASSWTLAASETQYF.

This clonotype was seen more than once but under ten times. This chain connects TRBV3-1 to TRBJ2-1; D is ambiguous. The CDR3 extends over 14 amino acids. Looked up from germline, CDR1 is LGHDT and CDR2 is YNNKEL (reference sequence). V was clipped by 0 bases and J by 8 bases, with 11 bases between them. CDR3 nucleotide sequence: TGTGCCAGCAGCCAAGATCAGTTGGGCTATGAGCAGTTCTTC. This gives the protein CASSQDQLGYEQFF.

The V gene is TRBV2, the J gene TRBJ2-5, with D perhaps matching TRBD2 (5 bases). Trimming shortened V by 7 bases and J by 2 bases, and 8 bases separated the two germline ends. The V gene's germline CDR1 is SNHLY and CDR2 FYNNEI. The CDR3 consists of 12 residues. As DNA, the CDR3 is TGTGCCAGCACCTCGGGACAAGAGACCCAGTACTTC. Translating gives CASTSGQETQYF. Combining the CDR3 with reference TRBV2 and TRBJ2-5 gives the whole variable domain EPEVTQTPSHQVTQMGQEVILRCVPISNHLYFYWYRQILGQKVEFLVSFYNNEISEKSEIFDDQFSVERPDGSNFTLKIRSTKLEDSAMYFCASTSGQETQYFGPGTRLLVL.

This clonotype has only a few counts. V gene TRBV6-1 combines with J gene TRBJ2-1; 13 bases are shared with TRBD2. The CDR3 contains 15 residues. Germline V lookup: CDR1 MNHNS, CDR2 SASEGT. Trimming cost V 3 bases and J 9 bases; bases outside gene matches: 5. This chain's CDR3 is CASSETSGRSGEQFF. CDR3 bases: TGTGCCAGCAGTGAGACTAGCGGGAGGTCTGGTGAGCAGTTCTTC.

V is TRBV7-2 and J is TRBJ1-6; possible D gene TRBD1, 5 bases. Germline CDR1 is SGHTA and CDR2 is FQGNSA. Trimming removed 5 bases from V and 3 bases from J, with 11 bases in between. This CDR3 contains 15 residues. DNA of the CDR3: TGTGCCAGCAGCACCGGGGACGTCTATAATTCACCCCTCCACTTT. As protein: CASSTGDVYNSPLHF.

In this sample, this clonotype turned up many times. The chain combines TRBV28 with TRBJ2-1; 11 positions agree with TRBD2. Trimming at V came to 5 bases and at J to 5 bases, leaving 2 bases not matched to a gene. The CDR3 covers 14 residues. In germline, CDR1 is MDHEN, CDR2 SYDVKM. The CDR3 region is CASSPSGRHNEQFF. The CDR3 nucleotides are TGTGCCAGCAGTCCTAGCGGGAGGCACAATGAGCAGTTCTTC.

The rearrangement joins TRBV12-3 or TRBV12-4 to TRBJ2-1, with 10 bases fitting TRBD1. Trimming cost V 6 bases and J 6 bases; bases outside gene matches: 2. There are 13 residues in the CDR3. The CDR3 region has the DNA TGTGCCAGCAGCGGGACAGGGGTCAATGAGCAGTTCTTC. Translating it yields CASSGTGVNEQFF.

The chain carries TRBV28 and TRBJ2-1; TRBD2 matches at 10 bases. Trimming took 6 bases from V and 4 from J; bases not matched to a gene: 9. Germline V gene sequence: CDR1 MDHEN, CDR2 SYDVKM. This CDR3 region has 16 residues. The CDR3 here is CASRRTSGDLYNEQFF. In DNA form, the CDR3 reads TGTGCCAGCAGGAGGACTAGCGGAGACCTATACAATGAGCAGTTCTTC.

V usage is TRBV6-1 and J usage is TRBJ2-1, with 8 bases aligning to TRBD2. Germline-derived CDR1 and CDR2 are MNHNS and SASEGT. The V and J ends lost 4 bases and 6 bases, in that order; junction bases with no gene match: 5. This CDR3 is 14 amino acids long. CDR3 DNA: TGTGCCAGCAGTGCTAGGACTAGCAGCAATGAGCAGTTCTTC. This encodes CASSARTSSNEQFF.

This clonotype has ten or more counts. J is TRBJ2-5 and V is TRBV12-3 or TRBV12-4; 9 bases line up with TRBD2. The junction had 9 bases not matched to a gene; V was cut back by 5 bases and J by 2 bases. The CDR3 totals 16 residues. The CDR3 reads CASSDRISGGQETQYF. The CDR3, as DNA: TGTGCCAGCAGTGACCGGATTAGCGGGGGTCAAGAGACCCAGTACTTC.

This clonotype was recorded a few times. V and J are TRBV7-2 and TRBJ2-1; D not resolved. Deletions cut 7 bases from V and 9 bases from J, with 16 bases between. In germline, CDR1 is SGHTA, CDR2 FQGNSA. This CDR3 contains 13 residues. CDR3 sequence: CASTRAPSGEQFF. The CDR3 DNA reads TGTGCCAGCACCCGCGCTCCTTCGGGTGAGCAGTTCTTC.

This clonotype was seen a few times. The rearrangement joins TRBV6-1 to TRBJ2-7, with D maybe TRBD1 (6 bases). The V gene's germline CDR1 is MNHNS and CDR2 SASEGT. This CDR3 spans 13 amino acids. Trimming removed 6 bases at V and 4 bases at J, with 13 bases between. CDR3 protein: CASRSPDRYEQYV. The CDR3 DNA is TGTGCCAGCAGATCCCCGGACAGATACGAGCAGTACGTC.

The chain is built from TRBV6-1 and TRBJ2-5; unclear D gene. This CDR3 contains 13 residues. V gave up 0 bases and J gave up 3 bases, with 5 bases separating them. Germline CDR1 is MNHNS and CDR2 is SASEGT. The CDR3 spells CASSEAEEETQYF. In DNA, the CDR3 is TGTGCCAGCAGTGAAGCGGAAGAAGAGACCCAGTACTTC.

This clonotype appeared a few times. Written as DNA, the CDR3 is TGTGCCAGCAGCTCCTTCTTTGCTAGCGGCTACGAGCAGTACTTC. Its protein is CASSSFFASGYEQYF. This sequence joins TRBV7-2 and TRBJ2-7; 7 bases are shared with TRBD2. Unmatched junction bases numbered 9, after V lost 4 bases and J lost 3 bases. The CDR3 contains 15 residues. The germline V gene has CDR1 SGHTA and CDR2 FQGNSA. The full variable domain, in which reference TRBV7-2 and TRBJ2-7 provide the parts outside the CDR3, is GAGVSQSPSNKVTEKGKDVELRCDPISGHTALYWYRQSLGQGLEFLIYFQGNSAPDKSGLPSDRFSAERTGGSVSTLTIQRTQQEDSAVYLCASSSFFASGYEQYFGPGTRLTVT.

The chain carries TRBV10-3 and TRBJ2-3; D may be TRBD2 (5 bases). The germline V gene has CDR1 ENHRY and CDR2 SYGVKD. This CDR3 region has 14 residues. Trimming pared 5 bases from V and 0 bases from J, leaving 9 bases between. CDR3 nucleotide sequence: TGTGCCATCAGTTTCTGGACTAGCACAGATACGCAGTATTTT. This sequence encodes CAISFWTSTDTQYF.

This clonotype showed up just a few times. The rearrangement uses TRBV28 and TRBJ2-1, with 8 bases aligning to TRBD2. The CDR3 is made up of 16 amino acids. Unmatched junction bases numbered 3, after V lost 1 base and J lost 1 base. Germline loops: CDR1 MDHEN, CDR2 SYDVKM. The CDR3 loop reads CASSLSVAGSYNEQFF. CDR3 bases: TGTGCCAGCAGTTTATCAGTAGCGGGATCCTACAATGAGCAGTTCTTC.

This chain links TRBV20-1 with TRBJ2-3; no reliable D call. The V gene lost 5 bases and the J gene lost 0 bases, with 6 bases spanning the gap. The CDR3 contains 12 residues. Germline lookup yields CDR1 DFQATT and CDR2 SNEGSKA (reference sequence). CDR3 residues: CSASQSTDTQYF. The CDR3 nucleotides read TGCAGTGCTTCTCAAAGCACAGATACGCAGTATTTT.

Only a few counts were recorded for this clonotype. The chain recombines TRBV29-1 with TRBJ2-4; 8 bases match TRBD1. V dropped 5 bases and J dropped 8; count of bases not matched to a gene: 8. Germline CDR1 SQVTM, CDR2 ANQGSEA. The CDR3 totals 13 residues. The chain's CDR3 is CSVSGQGSDIQYF. Written as DNA, the CDR3 is TGCAGCGTTTCCGGACAGGGTTCGGACATTCAGTACTTC.

V is TRBV2 and J is TRBJ2-2; the match to TRBD1 covers 7 bases. With V trimmed by 8 bases and J by 1 base, 4 bases remained unmatched. The length of the CDR3 is 14 residues. CDR1 is SNHLY, CDR2 FYNNEI, per germline. The CDR3 DNA follows: TGTGCCAGCGGACGGACAGGGAACACCGGGGAGCTGTTTTTT. Its translation is CASGRTGNTGELFF.

This clonotype was seen many times. This chain uses TRBV20-1 with TRBJ2-3; the D gene is possibly TRBD2 (6 bases). This CDR3 region has 13 residues. Deletions cut 3 bases from V and 1 base from J, with 8 bases between. The germline gives CDR1 DFQATT, CDR2 SNEGSKA (reference sequence). CDR3 nucleotides: TGCAGTGCTAGCGGCGGGGGCACAGATACGCAGTATTTT. Its protein is CSASGGGTDTQYF.